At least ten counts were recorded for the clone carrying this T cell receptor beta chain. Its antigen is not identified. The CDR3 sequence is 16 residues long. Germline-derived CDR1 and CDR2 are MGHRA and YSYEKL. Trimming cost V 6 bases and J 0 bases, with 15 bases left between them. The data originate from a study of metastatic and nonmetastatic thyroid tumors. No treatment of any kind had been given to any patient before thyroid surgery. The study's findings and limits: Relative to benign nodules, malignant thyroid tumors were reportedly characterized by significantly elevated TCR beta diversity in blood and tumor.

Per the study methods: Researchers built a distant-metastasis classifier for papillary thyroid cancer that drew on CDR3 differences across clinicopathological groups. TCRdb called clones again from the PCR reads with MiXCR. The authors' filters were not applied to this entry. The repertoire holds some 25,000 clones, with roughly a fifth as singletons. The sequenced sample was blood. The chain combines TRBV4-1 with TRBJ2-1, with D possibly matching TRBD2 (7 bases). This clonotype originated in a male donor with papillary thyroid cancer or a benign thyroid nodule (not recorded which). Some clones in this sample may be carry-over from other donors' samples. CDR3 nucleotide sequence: TGCGCCAGCAGGGACAGAAGCGGGGTCTCCTACAATGAGCAGTTCTTC. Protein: CASRDRSGVSYNEQFF.